This TCR beta chain was captured by sequencing in a study of OX40 agonist ivuxolimab in advanced cancers. In terms of the full investigation: The costimulatory receptor OX40 (CD134) was targeted by ivuxolimab, a fully human IgG2 agonistic monoclonal antibody. The dose-escalation cohort was around 84% male with a mean age of roughly 62 years, ranging from about 23 to 85. Patients were allowed to have had prior anti-PD-1, anti-PD-L1 or anti-CTLA-4 therapy, and 30% to 40% of the dose-escalation patients had previously received checkpoint inhibitors. Of the roughly 54 dose-escalation patients, hepatocellular carcinoma was present in 19, melanoma in roughly 15, renal cell carcinoma in 9 and head and neck cancer in 9. Intravenous ivuxolimab was administered to patients every 2 weeks at six dose levels: 0.01, 0.1, 0.3, 1.5, 3 and 10 mg/kg. Peripheral TCRbeta sequencing was intended to test whether TCR sequence diversity was altered and clonal T-cell expansion was caused by ivuxolimab. The paper covers the monotherapy dose-escalation part of the phase I ivuxolimab trial, which included N ≈ 52 patients. Partial responses occurred in three dose-escalation patients, of whom one had hepatocellular carcinoma and two had cutaneous melanoma. The paper as a whole reports these results and caveats: In partial responders in the 0.1-3.0 mg/kg groups, normalized peripheral clonal expansion was found to be among the lowest, especially among CD8+ T cells. Antigen specificity was not determined for the clonally expanded peripheral T cells. Low levels of normalized T-cell clonal expansion were also seen in some patients who did not respond. After ivuxolimab, more expanded clones were found on average in CD8+ T cells than in CD4+ T cells. At doses of 0.1 to 3.0 mg/kg, clonal expansion of both CD4+ and CD8+ blood T cells was observed from baseline to week 6.

Patients with a history of autoimmune disease or receiving systemic immunosuppression were excluded from the trial. Peripheral blood for TCR sequencing was drawn from every dose cohort at baseline, at cycle 4 day 1 and at cycle 7 day 1. The samples were drawn from a first-in-human, open-label, multicenter phase I dose-escalation trial of ivuxolimab. Adults with locally advanced or metastatic melanoma, renal cell carcinoma, hepatocellular carcinoma or head and neck squamous cell carcinoma were enrolled in the trial. CD4+ and CD8+ T cells were sorted separately from peripheral blood before TCR sequencing. A note on this clone: This receptor's antigen is unknown. No much larger clonotype is one base removed from it; base qualities were not supplied.

Genomic DNA was extracted from sorted cells for sequencing of the TCRbeta CDR3 region. The immunoSEQ Assay was used to sequence the TCRbeta CDR3 regions. Sourced from immuneACCESS, this table was stored by TCRdb with only in-frame sequences that have V and J called. A share of the clones is absent; for the studies checked, an unresolved V gene accounts for under half, and the remainder has no known explanation. Counted in this sample were about 80,000 clones; 94% of them appeared once. The ten largest make up 9.5% to 12% of the sample. The CDR3, from cysteine to phenylalanine, totals 12 residues. This entry keeps only the CDR3 DNA: 36 bases, framed from base 1. CDR1 and CDR2 are drawn from the germline V gene (reference sequence): MNHEY, SMNVEV. V is pared back by 4 bases and J by 7 bases, with 7 bases lying between the germline termini.

The receptor's source is an adult with an advanced solid tumor such as melanoma, head and neck, liver or kidney cancer. This material consisted of CD4+ or CD8+ T cells sorted from blood, taken in a trial of the OX40 agonist ivuxolimab. The chain is made from TRBV27 and TRBJ2-2; the D gene is not confidently resolved. The DNA sequence follows: TGTGCCAGCAGTTCCCGATTCGGGGAGCTGTTTTTT. This encodes CASSSRFGELFF.